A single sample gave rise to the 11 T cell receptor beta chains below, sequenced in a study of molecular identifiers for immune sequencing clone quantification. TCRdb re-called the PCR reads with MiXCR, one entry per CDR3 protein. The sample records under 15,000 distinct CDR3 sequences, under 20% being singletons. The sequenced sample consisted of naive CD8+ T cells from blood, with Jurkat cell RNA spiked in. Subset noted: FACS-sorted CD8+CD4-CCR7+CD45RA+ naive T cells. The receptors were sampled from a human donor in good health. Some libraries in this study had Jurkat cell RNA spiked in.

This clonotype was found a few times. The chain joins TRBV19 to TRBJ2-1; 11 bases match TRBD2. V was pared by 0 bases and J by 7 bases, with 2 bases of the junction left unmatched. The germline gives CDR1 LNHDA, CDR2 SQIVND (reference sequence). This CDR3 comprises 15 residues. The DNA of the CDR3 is TGTGCCAGTAGTATAGACCGACTAGCGGGGAATGAGCAGTTCTTC. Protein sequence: CASSIDRLAGNEQFF. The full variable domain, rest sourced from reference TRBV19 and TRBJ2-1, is DGGITQSPKYLFRKEGQNVTLSCEQNLNHDAMYWYRQDPGQGLRLIYYSQIVNDFQKGDIAEGYSVSREKKESFPLTVTSAQKNPTAFYLCASSIDRLAGNEQFFGPGTRLTVL.

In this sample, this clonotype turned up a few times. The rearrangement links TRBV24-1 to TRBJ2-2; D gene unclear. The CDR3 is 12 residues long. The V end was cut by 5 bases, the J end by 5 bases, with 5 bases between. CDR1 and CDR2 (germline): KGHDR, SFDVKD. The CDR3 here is CATSAGTGELFF. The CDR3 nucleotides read TGTGCCACCAGTGCCGGAACCGGGGAGCTGTTTTTT.

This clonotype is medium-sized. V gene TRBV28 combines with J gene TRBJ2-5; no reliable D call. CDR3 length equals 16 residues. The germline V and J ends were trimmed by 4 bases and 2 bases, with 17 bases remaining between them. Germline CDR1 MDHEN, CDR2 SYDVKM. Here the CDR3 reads CASSSISYNPQETQYF. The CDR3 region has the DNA TGTGCCAGCAGTTCGATTAGTTATAACCCTCAAGAGACCCAGTACTTC.

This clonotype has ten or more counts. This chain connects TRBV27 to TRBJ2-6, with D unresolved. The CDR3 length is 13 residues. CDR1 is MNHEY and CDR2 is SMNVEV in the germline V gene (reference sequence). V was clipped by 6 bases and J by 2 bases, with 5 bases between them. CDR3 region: CASRGTGANVLTF. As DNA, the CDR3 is TGTGCCAGCAGGGGGACTGGGGCCAACGTCCTGACTTTC. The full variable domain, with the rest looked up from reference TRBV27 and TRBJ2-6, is EAQVTQNPRYLITVTGKKLTVTCSQNMNHEYMSWYRQDPGLGLRQIYYSMNVEVTDKGDVPEGYKVSRKEKRNFPLILESPSPNQTSLYFCASRGTGANVLTFGAGSRLTVL.

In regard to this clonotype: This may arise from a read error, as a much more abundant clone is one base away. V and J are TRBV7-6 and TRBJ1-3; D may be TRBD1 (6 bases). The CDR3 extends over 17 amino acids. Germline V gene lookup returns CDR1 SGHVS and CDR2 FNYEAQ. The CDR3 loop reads CASTLSTGTNSGTTIYF. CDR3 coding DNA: TGTGCCAGCACCCTTTCCACCGGGACAAACTCTGGAACCACCATATATTTT. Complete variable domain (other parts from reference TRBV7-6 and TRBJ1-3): GAGVSQSPRYKVTKRGQDVALRCDPISGHVSLYWYRQALGQGPEFLTYFNYEAQQDKSGLPNDRFSAERPEGSISTLTIQRTEQRDSAMYRCASTLSTGTNSGTTIYFGEGSWLTVV.

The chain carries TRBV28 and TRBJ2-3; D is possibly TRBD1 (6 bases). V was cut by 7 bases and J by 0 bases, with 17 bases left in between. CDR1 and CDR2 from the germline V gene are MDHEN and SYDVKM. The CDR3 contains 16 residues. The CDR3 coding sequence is TGTGCCAGCATCCAGGGGCGAACGGCTAGCACAGATACGCAGTATTTT. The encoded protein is CASIQGRTASTDTQYF.

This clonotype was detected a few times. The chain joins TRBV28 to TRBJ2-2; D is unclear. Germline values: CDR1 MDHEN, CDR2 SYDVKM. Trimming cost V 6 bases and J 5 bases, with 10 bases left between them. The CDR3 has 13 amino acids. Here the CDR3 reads CASSVAGTGELFF. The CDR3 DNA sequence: TGTGCCAGCAGCGTAGCTGGAACCGGGGAGCTGTTTTTT.

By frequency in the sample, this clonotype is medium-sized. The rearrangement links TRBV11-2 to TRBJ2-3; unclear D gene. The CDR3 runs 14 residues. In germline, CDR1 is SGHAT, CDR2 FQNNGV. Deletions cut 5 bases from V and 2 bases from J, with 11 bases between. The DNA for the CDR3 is TGTGCCAGCAGCCGGACCGGGCCCACAGATACGCAGTATTTT. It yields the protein CASSRTGPTDTQYF.

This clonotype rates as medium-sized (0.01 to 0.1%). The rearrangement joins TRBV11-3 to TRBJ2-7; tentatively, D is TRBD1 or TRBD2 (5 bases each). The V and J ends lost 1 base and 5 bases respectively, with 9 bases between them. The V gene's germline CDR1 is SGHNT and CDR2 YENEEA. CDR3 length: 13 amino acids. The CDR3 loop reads CASSLGQGDEQYF. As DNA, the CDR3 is TGTGCCAGCAGCTTAGGGCAGGGAGACGAGCAGTACTTC.

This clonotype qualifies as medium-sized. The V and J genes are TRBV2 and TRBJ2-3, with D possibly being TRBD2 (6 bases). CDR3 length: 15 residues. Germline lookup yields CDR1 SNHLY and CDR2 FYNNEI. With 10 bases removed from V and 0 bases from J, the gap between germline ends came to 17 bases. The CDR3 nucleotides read TGTGCCACCCACGGAGGGGCAGCTAGCACAGATACGCAGTATTTT. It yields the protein CATHGGAASTDTQYF.

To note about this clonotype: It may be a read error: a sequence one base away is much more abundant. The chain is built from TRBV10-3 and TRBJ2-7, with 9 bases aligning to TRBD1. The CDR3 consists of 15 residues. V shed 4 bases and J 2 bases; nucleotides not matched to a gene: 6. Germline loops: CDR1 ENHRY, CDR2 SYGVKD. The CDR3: CAISGPRDRAYEQYF. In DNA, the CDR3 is TGTGCCATCAGTGGGCCCCGGGACAGGGCCTACGAGCAGTACTTC.